These T cell receptor beta chains were read from a single sample in a study of blood T cell repertoires in COVID-19. Libraries were prepared by immunoSEQ multiplex PCR; TCRdb keeps only in-frame clonotypes and omits some of them. The table has 25,000 or so clones, about 90% seen once. The sample was peripheral blood. The origin of the receptors is a human donor in a cohort sampled during active COVID-19. The CDR3 runs from the conserved cysteine through the conserved F or W. A D gene is named only where the DNA matches it firmly. Not every row has a clone size; where given, it reads once, few, many or a size class.

CDR3 DNA: TGCAGCGTTGAGTCGGGGTGGGGCACTGAAGCTTTCTTT; CDR3 protein: CSVESGWGTEAFF; V gene: TRBV29-1; J gene: TRBJ1-1; clone size: -; D gene: -
CDR3 DNA: TGTGCCAGCAGTGAATTGTACTCCTATAATTCACCCCTCCACTTT; CDR3 protein: CASSELYSYNSPLHF; V gene: TRBV6-1; J gene: TRBJ1-6; clone size: -; D gene: -
CDR3 DNA: TGTGCCAGCAGTTCCCCGACAGTCACGCAGTATTTT; CDR3 protein: CASSSPTVTQYF; V gene: TRBV6-2/TRBV6-3; J gene: TRBJ2-3; clone size: -; D gene: -
CDR3 DNA: TGTGCCAGCAGCGCGGGTTACTCCTACGAGCAGTACTTC; CDR3 protein: CASSAGYSYEQYF; V gene: TRBV9; J gene: TRBJ2-7; clone size: -; D gene: -
CDR3 DNA: TGTGCCAGCAGTTGGAGACGGGGAGGGACCGGCTATGGCTACACCTTC; CDR3 protein: CASSWRRGGTGYGYTF; V gene: TRBV6-5; J gene: TRBJ1-2; clone size: -; D gene: -
CDR3 DNA: TGTGCCAGCAGCTTGGGCCCTCCTCTTGAGTCTTACAATGAGCAGTTCTTC; CDR3 protein: CASSLGPPLESYNEQFF; V gene: TRBV5-7; J gene: TRBJ2-1; clone size: -; D gene: -
CDR3 DNA: TGTGCCAGCAGTCCAGGGGGAGAGGGAAACACCATATATTTT; CDR3 protein: CASSPGGEGNTIYF; V gene: TRBV27; J gene: TRBJ1-3; clone size: -; D gene: TRBD1
CDR3 DNA: TGTGCCAGCAACCCGGGCAGGGAAGAGACCCAGTACTTC; CDR3 protein: CASNPGREETQYF; V gene: TRBV28; J gene: TRBJ2-5; clone size: -; D gene: -
CDR3 DNA: TGTGCCAGCAGCGGGGGGCAGGCCGTAGAGACCCAGTACTTC; CDR3 protein: CASSGGQAVETQYF; V gene: TRBV9; J gene: TRBJ2-5; clone size: -; D gene: -
CDR3 DNA: TGTGCCAGCAGTGACCCGCGGGAGGGCCCCTACAATGAGCAGTTCTTC; CDR3 protein: CASSDPREGPYNEQFF; V gene: TRBV6-4; J gene: TRBJ2-1; clone size: -; D gene: TRBD2
CDR3 DNA: TGTGCCAGCAGCCTCCGACTAGCGGGAAGTGATAGGACGCAGTATTTT; CDR3 protein: CASSLRLAGSDRTQYF; V gene: TRBV7-2; J gene: TRBJ2-3; clone size: -; D gene: TRBD2
CDR3 DNA: TGTGCCAGCAGGACTGGAGGACAGGGGCTAGCGATTGTCTACGAGCAGTACTTC; CDR3 protein: CASRTGGQGLAIVYEQYF; V gene: TRBV28; J gene: TRBJ2-7; clone size: -; D gene: TRBD1
CDR3 DNA: TGTGCCAGCAGTTACTCTCGGACAATGAACACTGAAGCTTTCTTT; CDR3 protein: CASSYSRTMNTEAFF; V gene: TRBV6-6; J gene: TRBJ1-1; clone size: few; D gene: -
CDR3 DNA: TGTGCCAGCAGACCGGGACTCACTGCCAATGAGCAGTTCTTC; CDR3 protein: CASRPGLTANEQFF; V gene: TRBV28; J gene: TRBJ2-1; clone size: -; D gene: -
CDR3 DNA: TGTGCCAGCAGCCCAGGTCAGGGGCCAAGTGGGGAGACCCAGTACTTC; CDR3 protein: CASSPGQGPSGETQYF; V gene: TRBV7-3; J gene: TRBJ2-5; clone size: -; D gene: -
CDR3 DNA: TGTGCCAGCACTTTTCGACAGAGCTCCTATAATTCACCCCTCCACTTT; CDR3 protein: CASTFRQSSYNSPLHF; V gene: TRBV27; J gene: TRBJ1-6; clone size: -; D gene: -
CDR3 DNA: TGTGCCAGCAGAGGGACAGGGGGTGAGCAGTACTTC; CDR3 protein: CASRGTGGEQYF; V gene: TRBV5-4; J gene: TRBJ2-7; clone size: -; D gene: TRBD1
CDR3 DNA: TGTGCCAGCAGGATGGCGGGCGACACCGGGGAGCTGTTTTTT; CDR3 protein: CASRMAGDTGELFF; V gene: TRBV25-1; J gene: TRBJ2-2; clone size: -; D gene: -
CDR3 DNA: TGTGCCAGCGGTCAACAGGGGAAGGGCTACGAGCAGTACTTC; CDR3 protein: CASGQQGKGYEQYF; V gene: TRBV2; J gene: TRBJ2-7; clone size: -; D gene: TRBD1
CDR3 DNA: TGTGCCAGCAGTTCCGGGACAGGGGGCGCTTCCGAGCAGTACTTC; CDR3 protein: CASSSGTGGASEQYF; V gene: TRBV28; J gene: TRBJ2-7; clone size: -; D gene: TRBD1
CDR3 DNA: TGTGCCAGCAGCTTATTTGGCGGGGGGTTCAACGAGCAGTACTTC; CDR3 protein: CASSLFGGGFNEQYF; V gene: TRBV11-2; J gene: TRBJ2-7; clone size: -; D gene: TRBD2
CDR3 DNA: TGTGCCAGCAAGGAGTCAGGGTACCAAGAGACCCAGTACTTC; CDR3 protein: CASKESGYQETQYF; V gene: TRBV2; J gene: TRBJ2-5; clone size: -; D gene: -
CDR3 DNA: TGTGCCAGCAGCCCTACTAGCGGGGCGACAGATACGCAGTATTTT; CDR3 protein: CASSPTSGATDTQYF; V gene: TRBV6-6; J gene: TRBJ2-3; clone size: -; D gene: TRBD2
CDR3 DNA: TGCGCCAGCAAAGACGGAGGGGCCGGTGAGCAGTTCTTC; CDR3 protein: CASKDGGAGEQFF; V gene: TRBV10-1; J gene: TRBJ2-1; clone size: -; D gene: -
CDR3 DNA: TGTGCCAGCTCAGCCGGACAGAGCTCCTACAATGAGCAGTTCTTC; CDR3 protein: CASSAGQSSYNEQFF; V gene: TRBV18; J gene: TRBJ2-1; clone size: -; D gene: -
CDR3 DNA: TGTGCCAGCAGCTCGGAACTAGCGGACCCCAATGAGCAGTTCTTC; CDR3 protein: CASSSELADPNEQFF; V gene: TRBV7-9; J gene: TRBJ2-1; clone size: -; D gene: TRBD2
CDR3 DNA: TGTGCCAGCAGCCTCCAGGGGGAGCGCACTTATGGCTACACCTTC; CDR3 protein: CASSLQGERTYGYTF; V gene: TRBV9; J gene: TRBJ1-2; clone size: -; D gene: TRBD1
CDR3 DNA: TGTGCCAGTAGTAGCTGGAGCGGGAGGGCGTCGGATACGCAGTATTTT; CDR3 protein: CASSSWSGRASDTQYF; V gene: TRBV19; J gene: TRBJ2-3; clone size: -; D gene: TRBD2
CDR3 DNA: TGTGCCAGCAGCTTAGGAGGTCCGACAGTGCAGTACTTC; CDR3 protein: CASSLGGPTVQYF; V gene: TRBV13; J gene: TRBJ2-7; clone size: -; D gene: -
CDR3 DNA: TGTGCCAGCAGCCCCGGACTAGCGGGATGGCGGGTGGAGACCCAGTACTTC; CDR3 protein: CASSPGLAGWRVETQYF; V gene: TRBV14; J gene: TRBJ2-5; clone size: -; D gene: TRBD2
CDR3 DNA: TGTGCCAGCAGCTTACTTGGGACAGAATCTCAGCCCCAGCATTTT; CDR3 protein: CASSLLGTESQPQHF; V gene: TRBV5-6; J gene: TRBJ1-5; clone size: few; D gene: TRBD1
CDR3 DNA: TGCGCCAGCAGCCAAGAAGGGACAGGGTTCCCTGAAGCTTTCTTT; CDR3 protein: CASSQEGTGFPEAFF; V gene: TRBV4-1; J gene: TRBJ1-1; clone size: -; D gene: TRBD1
CDR3 DNA: TGCAGCGGGTCCGGGACAGGGGGGGCAGATACGCAGTATTTT; CDR3 protein: CSGSGTGGADTQYF; V gene: TRBV29-1; J gene: TRBJ2-3; clone size: -; D gene: TRBD1
CDR3 DNA: TGTGCCACCAGTGACCCGGGACAGGGGGTAGAGACCCAGTACTTC; CDR3 protein: CATSDPGQGVETQYF; V gene: TRBV24-1; J gene: TRBJ2-5; clone size: -; D gene: TRBD1
CDR3 DNA: TGTGCCAGTAGTATAGCGGCGGGGAACTATGGCTACACCTTC; CDR3 protein: CASSIAAGNYGYTF; V gene: TRBV19; J gene: TRBJ1-2; clone size: once; D gene: -